The clone carrying this TCR beta chain showed up just a few times. This record comes from a study of blood T cell repertoires in COVID-19. The overall study: The United States, Italy and Spain provided the acute and convalescent COVID-19 samples. T cells, B-cell-depleted T cells, or PBMCs provided the cDNA or gDNA that served as material.

The assay was immunoSEQ multiplex PCR, and TCRdb's table has in-frame clones only and misses some. The profile shows some 220,000 clones, 70% to 90% of them singletons. The sequenced sample consisted of peripheral blood. The receptor was derived from a human donor in a cohort sampled during active COVID-19.

CDR3 in amino acids: CASGSGARELFF. CDR3 nucleotide sequence: TGTGCCAGCGGTAGCGGGGCTCGGGAGCTGTTTTTT. The rearrangement uses TRBV7-2 and TRBJ2-2; 8 positions match TRBD2. CDR3 length: 12 residues. The germline CDR1 and CDR2 sequences are SGHTA and FQGNSA. Trimming cost V 8 bases and J 9 bases; bases outside gene matches: 5.